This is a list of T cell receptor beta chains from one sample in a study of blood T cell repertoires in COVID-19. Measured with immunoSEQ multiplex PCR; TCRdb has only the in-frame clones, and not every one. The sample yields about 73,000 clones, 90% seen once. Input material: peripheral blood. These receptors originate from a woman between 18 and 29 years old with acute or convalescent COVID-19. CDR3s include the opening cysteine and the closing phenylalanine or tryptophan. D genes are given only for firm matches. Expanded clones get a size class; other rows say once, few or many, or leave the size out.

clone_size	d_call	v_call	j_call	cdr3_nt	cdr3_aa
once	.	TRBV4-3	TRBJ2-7	TGCGCCAGCAGCCAAGAGTCCTTCTACGAGCAGTACTTC	CASSQESFYEQYF
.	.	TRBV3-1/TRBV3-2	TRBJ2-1	TGTGCCAGCTGTCAAGTACACCACAATGAGCAGTTCTTC	CASCQVHHNEQFF
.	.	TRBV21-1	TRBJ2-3	TGTGCCAGCAGCTTACGGACTCCCAATGCAGTAGATACGCAGTATTTT	CASSLRTPNAVDTQYF
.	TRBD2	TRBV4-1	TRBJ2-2	TGCGCCAGCAGCCAAGATGGACTTCTCCCCGGGAGGGGGGAGCTGTTTTTT	CASSQDGLLPGRGELFF
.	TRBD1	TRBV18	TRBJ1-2	TGTGCCAGCTCACCCGGACCTCGACAGGGAGGAATTGACTATGGCTACACCTTC	CASSPGPRQGGIDYGYTF
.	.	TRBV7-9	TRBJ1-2	TGTGCCAGCAGCTCCGACAGTAACTATGGCTACACCTTC	CASSSDSNYGYTF
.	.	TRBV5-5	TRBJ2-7	TGTGCCAGCAGCTTGCTTCAGAACAGGGAAGTCTACGAGCAGTACTTC	CASSLLQNREVYEQYF
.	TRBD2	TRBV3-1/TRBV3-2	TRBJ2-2	TGTGCCAGCAGCCATCCAAGGACGGGACTAGCGGGAGTAACCGGGGAGCTGTTTTTT	CASSHPRTGLAGVTGELFF
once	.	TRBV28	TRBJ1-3	TGTGCCAGCAGTCGGGACAATTCAGGAAACACCATATATTTT	CASSRDNSGNTIYF
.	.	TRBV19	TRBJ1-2	TGTGCCAGTAGTAGAGGACAGTTCTATGGCTACACCTTC	CASSRGQFYGYTF
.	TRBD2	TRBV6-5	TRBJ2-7	TGTGCCAGCAGTTCACTAGCGGGGGGTACCTACGAGCAGTACTTC	CASSSLAGGTYEQYF
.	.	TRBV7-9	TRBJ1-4	TGTGCCAGCAGCTACTCCAGGGGCTCTAATGAAAAACTGTTTTTT	CASSYSRGSNEKLFF
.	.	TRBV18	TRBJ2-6	TGTGCCAGCTCACGGGAGCAATCTGGGGCCAACGTCCTGACTTTC	CASSREQSGANVLTF
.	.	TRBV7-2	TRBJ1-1	TGTGCCAGCAGCTTGAGTCCGGGGGGAATGGGCACTGAAGCTTTCTTT	CASSLSPGGMGTEAFF
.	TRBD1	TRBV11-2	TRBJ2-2	TGTGCCAGCAGCTACCTGACAGGGGGGGCCGGGGAGCTGTTTTTT	CASSYLTGGAGELFF
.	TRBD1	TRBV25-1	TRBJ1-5	TGTGCCAGCAGTGACTCCAGGGGGCCGGGCAATCAGCCCCAGCATTTT	CASSDSRGPGNQPQHF
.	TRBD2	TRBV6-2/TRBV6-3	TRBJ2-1	TGTGCCAGCAGCACTGGGACTAGGTGGGGCTCCTACAATGAGCAGTTCTTC	CASSTGTRWGSYNEQFF
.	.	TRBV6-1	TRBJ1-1	TGTGCCAGCAGTGAAAAACCCGCGCGGGCGTTCACTGAAGCTTTCTTT	CASSEKPARAFTEAFF
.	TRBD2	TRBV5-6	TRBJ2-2	TGTGCCAGCAGCTTCGCGGGAGTAGGCACCGGGGAGCTGTTTTTT	CASSFAGVGTGELFF
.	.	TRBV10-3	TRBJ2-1	TGTGCCATCAAACCGGGAGAGAGAAATGAGCAGTTCTTC	CAIKPGERNEQFF
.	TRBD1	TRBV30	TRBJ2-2	TGTGCCTGGAGTGGCGACAGGGATGGCAAGAGGGAGCTGTTTTTT	CAWSGDRDGKRELFF
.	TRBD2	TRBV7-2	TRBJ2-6	TGTGCCAGCAGCCCGACTAGCGGGAGGGCCTCTGGGGCCAACGTCCTGACTTTC	CASSPTSGRASGANVLTF
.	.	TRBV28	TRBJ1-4	TGTGCCAGCAGTTTTGTAGGGGTAGCTAATGAAAAACTGTTTTTT	CASSFVGVANEKLFF
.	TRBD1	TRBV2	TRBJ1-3	TGTGCCAGCAGTGACGCCGGGACAGGGGCTGGAAACACCATATATTTT	CASSDAGTGAGNTIYF
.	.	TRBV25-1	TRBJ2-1	TGTGCCAGCCAAGGAGGCCTCAATGAGCAGTTCTTC	CASQGGLNEQFF
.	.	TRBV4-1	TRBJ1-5	TGCGCCAGCAGCCATTCCTCCCAGGGTGGCAATCAGCCCCAGCATTTT	CASSHSSQGGNQPQHF
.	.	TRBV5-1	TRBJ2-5	TGCGCCAGCAGCTTGGACAGTTATTACCAAGAGACCCAGTACTTC	CASSLDSYYQETQYF
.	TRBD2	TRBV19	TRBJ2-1	TGTGCCAGTAGCCCCTCCGGGACTAGCGGGATCAATGAGCAGTTCTTC	CASSPSGTSGINEQFF
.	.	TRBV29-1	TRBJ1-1	TGCAGCGTTGAAGATAACTTGAACACTGAAGCTTTCTTT	CSVEDNLNTEAFF
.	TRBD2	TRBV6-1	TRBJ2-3	TGTGCCACCAAGGCTAGCGGGAGTACAGATACGCAGTATTTT	CATKASGSTDTQYF
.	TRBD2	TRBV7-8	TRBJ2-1	TGTGCCAGCAGCTTACCACGCCTAGCGGGGGGAAGCTCCTACAATGAGCAGTTCTTC	CASSLPRLAGGSSYNEQFF
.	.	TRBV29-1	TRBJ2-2	TGCAGCGTTGCTCCCAGGGGAGCCGGGGAGCTGTTTTTT	CSVAPRGAGELFF